This T cell receptor (beta chain) was sequenced for a study of a mutant IDH1 vaccine in newly diagnosed glioma. Study information: Mean patient age was about 40 years; 62.5% were male and approximately 40% female.

Time point of the sample: baseline, week 1 (first vaccination visit). Specified treatment: pre-vaccination baseline after standard-of-care therapy. Study-wide results and limits: Changes to the top peripheral T cell clonotypes appeared unrelated to pseudoprogression. Of the patients, roughly 95% had vaccine-induced immune responses.

Measured with immunoSEQ multiplex PCR; TCRdb has only the in-frame clones, and not every one. The table lists some 90,000 clones, about 80% of them singletons. Notes on this clone: Its antigen is undetermined.

The CDR3 covers 16 residues. V shed 1 base and J shed 8 bases, with 17 bases lying between them. CDR1 and CDR2 from the germline V gene are MGHRA and YSYEKL. This material consisted of PBMCs, taken from a glioma patient treated with radiotherapy, temozolomide or both. The receptor comes from a man between 35 and 55 years old with glioma. Some clones in this sample may be carry-over from other donors' samples. V is TRBV4-1 and J is TRBJ1-4; tentative D call: TRBD1 (5 bases). Written as DNA, the CDR3 is TGCGCCAGCAGCCAAGGCGGCTGGGGGGGAGACGAAAAACTGTTTTTT. Protein sequence: CASSQGGWGGDEKLFF.